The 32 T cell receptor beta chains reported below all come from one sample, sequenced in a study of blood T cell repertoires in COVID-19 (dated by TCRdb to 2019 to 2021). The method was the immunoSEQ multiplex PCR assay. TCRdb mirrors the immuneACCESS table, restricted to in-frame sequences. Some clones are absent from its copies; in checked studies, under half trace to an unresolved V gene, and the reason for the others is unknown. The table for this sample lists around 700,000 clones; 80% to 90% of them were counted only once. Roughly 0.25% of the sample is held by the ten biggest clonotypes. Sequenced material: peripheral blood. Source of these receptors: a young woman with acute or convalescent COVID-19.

The CDR3 coding sequence is TGTGCCAGCAGCCCAGAGGTGTCCAATCAGCCCCAGCATTTT. As protein: CASSPEVSNQPQHF. The V gene is TRBV9, the J gene TRBJ1-5; D call uncertain. V shed 4 bases and J shed 3 bases, with 11 bases lying between them. The CDR3 covers 14 residues. From germline, CDR1 is SGDLS and CDR2 YYNGEE.

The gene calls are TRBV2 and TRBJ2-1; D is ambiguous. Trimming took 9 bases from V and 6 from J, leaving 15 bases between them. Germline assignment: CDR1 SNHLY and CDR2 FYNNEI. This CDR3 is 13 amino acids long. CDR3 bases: TGTGCCAGTCTTAATTCCCTTCTCAATGAGCAGTTCTTC. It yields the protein CASLNSLLNEQFF.

Written as DNA, the CDR3 is TGTGCCAGTACGGGGAGCTCCTACGAGCAGTACTTC. As protein: CASTGSSYEQYF. V gene TRBV6-6 combines with J gene TRBJ2-7; tentative D call: TRBD2 (5 bases). CDR3 length equals 12 residues. Germline V lookup: CDR1 MNHNY, CDR2 SVGAGI (reference sequence). V was trimmed by 9 bases and J by 0 bases, leaving 9 bases between them.

Here the CDR3 DNA reads TGTGCCAGCAGCTCGCAGGCAGATACGCAGTATTTT. Translation: CASSSQADTQYF. The genes are TRBV11-1 and TRBJ2-3; the D is unclear. Germline-derived CDR1 and CDR2 are SGHAT and FQDESV (reference sequence). The V end lost 4 bases, the J end lost 4 bases, and 6 bases lay between the germline ends. The CDR3 covers 12 residues.

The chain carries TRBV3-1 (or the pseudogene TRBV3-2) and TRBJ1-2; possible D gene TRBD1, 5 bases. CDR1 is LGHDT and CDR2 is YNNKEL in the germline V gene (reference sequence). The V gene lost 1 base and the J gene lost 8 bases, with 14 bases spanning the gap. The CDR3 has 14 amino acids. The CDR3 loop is CASSQVLGRGGYTF. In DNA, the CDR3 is TGTGCCAGCAGCCAAGTGTTAGGAAGGGGCGGCTACACCTTC.

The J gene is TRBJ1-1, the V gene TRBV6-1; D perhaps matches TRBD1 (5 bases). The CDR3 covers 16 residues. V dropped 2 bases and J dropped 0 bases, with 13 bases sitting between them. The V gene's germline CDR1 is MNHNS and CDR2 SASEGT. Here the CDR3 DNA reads TGTGCCAGCAGTGAATTCACCCCAGGGTTGAACACTGAAGCTTTCTTT. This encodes CASSEFTPGLNTEAFF.

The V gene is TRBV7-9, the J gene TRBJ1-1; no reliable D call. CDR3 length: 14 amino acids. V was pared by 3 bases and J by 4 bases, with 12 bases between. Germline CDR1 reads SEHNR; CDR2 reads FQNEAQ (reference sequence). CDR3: CASSFGPAGTEAFF. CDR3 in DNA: TGTGCCAGCAGCTTCGGACCCGCGGGCACTGAAGCTTTCTTT. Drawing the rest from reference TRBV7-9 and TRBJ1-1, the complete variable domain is DTGVSQNPRHKITKRGQNVTFRCDPISEHNRLYWYRQTLGQGPEFLTYFQNEAQLEKSRLLSDRFSAERPKGSFSTLEIQRTEQGDSAMYLCASSFGPAGTEAFFGQGTRLTVV.

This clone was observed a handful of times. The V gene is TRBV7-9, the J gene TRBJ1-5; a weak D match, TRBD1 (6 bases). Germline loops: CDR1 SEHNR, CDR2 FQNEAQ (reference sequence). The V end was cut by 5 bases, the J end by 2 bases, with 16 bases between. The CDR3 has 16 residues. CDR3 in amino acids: CASSAPGNRGNQPQHF. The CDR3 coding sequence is TGTGCCAGCAGCGCCCCGGGAAACAGGGGCAATCAGCCCCAGCATTTT. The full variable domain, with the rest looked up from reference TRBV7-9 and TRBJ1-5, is DTGVSQNPRHKITKRGQNVTFRCDPISEHNRLYWYRQTLGQGPEFLTYFQNEAQLEKSRLLSDRFSAERPKGSFSTLEIQRTEQGDSAMYLCASSAPGNRGNQPQHFGDGTRLSIL.

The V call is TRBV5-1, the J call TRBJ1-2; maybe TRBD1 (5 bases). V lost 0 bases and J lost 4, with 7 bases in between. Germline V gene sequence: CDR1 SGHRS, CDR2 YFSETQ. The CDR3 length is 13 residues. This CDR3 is CASSLEGVYGYTF. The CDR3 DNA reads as TGCGCCAGCAGCTTGGAAGGGGTCTATGGCTACACCTTC. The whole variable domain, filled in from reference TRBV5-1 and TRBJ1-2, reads KAGVTQTPRYLIKTRGQQVTLSCSPISGHRSVSWYQQTPGQGLQFLFEYFSETQRNKGNFPGRFSGRQFSNSRSEMNVSTLELGDSALYLCASSLEGVYGYTFGSGTRLTVV.

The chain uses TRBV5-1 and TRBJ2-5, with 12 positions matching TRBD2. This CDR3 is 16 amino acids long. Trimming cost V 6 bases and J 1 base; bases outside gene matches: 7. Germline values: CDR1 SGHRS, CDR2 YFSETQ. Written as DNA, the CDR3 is TGCGCCAGCAAACTCGGACTAGCGGGGCCCCAAGAGACCCAGTACTTC. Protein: CASKLGLAGPQETQYF.

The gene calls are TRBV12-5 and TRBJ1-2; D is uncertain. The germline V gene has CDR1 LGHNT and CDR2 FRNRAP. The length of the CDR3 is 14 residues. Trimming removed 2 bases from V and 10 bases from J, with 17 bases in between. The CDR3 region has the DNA TGTGCTAGTGGTTTGACCCCGGACTTGAATTACTACACCTTC. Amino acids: CASGLTPDLNYYTF.

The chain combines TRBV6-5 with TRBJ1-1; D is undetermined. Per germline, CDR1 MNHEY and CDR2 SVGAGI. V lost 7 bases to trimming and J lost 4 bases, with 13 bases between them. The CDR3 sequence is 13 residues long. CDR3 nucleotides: TGTGCCAGCAAGAGGCGCGTAGGCACTGAAGCTTTCTTT. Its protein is CASKRRVGTEAFF.

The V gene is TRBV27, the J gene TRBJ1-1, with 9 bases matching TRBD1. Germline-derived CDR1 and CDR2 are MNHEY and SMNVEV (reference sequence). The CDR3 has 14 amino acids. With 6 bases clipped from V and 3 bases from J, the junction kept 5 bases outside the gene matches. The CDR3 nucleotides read TGTGCCAGCAGACAGGGGGCGGGGGACACTGAAGCTTTCTTT. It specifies CASRQGAGDTEAFF.

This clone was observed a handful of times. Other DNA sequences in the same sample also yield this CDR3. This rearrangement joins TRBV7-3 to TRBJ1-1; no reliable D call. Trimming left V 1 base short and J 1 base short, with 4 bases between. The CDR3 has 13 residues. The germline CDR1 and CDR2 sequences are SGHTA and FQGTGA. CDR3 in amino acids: CASSLRRNTEAFF. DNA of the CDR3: TGTGCCAGCAGCTTAAGGAGGAACACTGAAGCTTTCTTT.

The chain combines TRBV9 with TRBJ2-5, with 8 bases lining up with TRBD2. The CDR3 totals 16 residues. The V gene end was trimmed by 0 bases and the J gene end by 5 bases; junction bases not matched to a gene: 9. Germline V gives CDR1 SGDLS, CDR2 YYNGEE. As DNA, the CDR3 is TGTGCCAGCAGCGTAGCGGGGGGGCAGCCCCAGGAGACCCAGTACTTC. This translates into CASSVAGGQPQETQYF.

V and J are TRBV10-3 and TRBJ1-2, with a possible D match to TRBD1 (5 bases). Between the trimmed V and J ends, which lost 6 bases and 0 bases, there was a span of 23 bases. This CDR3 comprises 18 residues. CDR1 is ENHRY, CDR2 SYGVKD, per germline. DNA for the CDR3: TGTGCCATCAGCACTTGGGGCGAGAATCGGTACGCTAACTATGGCTACACCTTC. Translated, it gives CAISTWGENRYANYGYTF.

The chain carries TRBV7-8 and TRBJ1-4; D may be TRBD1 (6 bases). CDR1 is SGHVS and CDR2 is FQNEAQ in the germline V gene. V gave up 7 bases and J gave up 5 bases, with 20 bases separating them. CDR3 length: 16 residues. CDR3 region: CASMERGTTWNEKLFF. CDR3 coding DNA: TGTGCCAGCATGGAAAGGGGGACAACTTGGAATGAAAAACTGTTTTTT.

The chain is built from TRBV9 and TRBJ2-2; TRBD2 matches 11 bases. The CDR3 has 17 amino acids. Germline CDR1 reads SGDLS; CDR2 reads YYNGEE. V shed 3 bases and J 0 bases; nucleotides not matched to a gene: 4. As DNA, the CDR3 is TGTGCCAGCAGCGACCGACTAGCGGGGACGAACACCGGGGAGCTGTTTTTT. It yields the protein CASSDRLAGTNTGELFF.

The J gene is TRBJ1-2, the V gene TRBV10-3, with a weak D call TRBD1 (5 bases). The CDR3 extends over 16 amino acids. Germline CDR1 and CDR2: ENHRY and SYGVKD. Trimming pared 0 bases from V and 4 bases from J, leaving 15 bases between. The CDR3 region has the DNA TGTGCCATCAGTGAGTCCTATAGGTCCGGGGGCTATGGCTACACCTTC. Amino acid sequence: CAISESYRSGGYGYTF.

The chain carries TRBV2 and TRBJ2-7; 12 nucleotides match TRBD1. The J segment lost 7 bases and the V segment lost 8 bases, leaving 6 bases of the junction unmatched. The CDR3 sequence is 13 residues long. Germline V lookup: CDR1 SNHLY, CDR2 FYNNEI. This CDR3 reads CASGGQGAGEQYF. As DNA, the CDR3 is TGTGCCAGCGGGGGACAGGGGGCGGGTGAGCAGTACTTC.

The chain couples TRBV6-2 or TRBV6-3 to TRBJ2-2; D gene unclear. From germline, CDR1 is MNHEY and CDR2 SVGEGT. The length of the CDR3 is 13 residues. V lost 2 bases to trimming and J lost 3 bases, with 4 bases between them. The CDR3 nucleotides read TGTGCCAGCAGTTACGGCCACACCGGGGAGCTGTTTTTT. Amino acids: CASSYGHTGELFF.

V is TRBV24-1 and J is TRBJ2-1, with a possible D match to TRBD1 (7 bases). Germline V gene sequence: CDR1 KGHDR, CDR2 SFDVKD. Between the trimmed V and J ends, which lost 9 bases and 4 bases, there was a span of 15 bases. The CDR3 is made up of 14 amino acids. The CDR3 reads CATGGTEDYNEQFF. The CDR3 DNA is TGTGCCACCGGGGGGACAGAAGATTACAATGAGCAGTTCTTC.

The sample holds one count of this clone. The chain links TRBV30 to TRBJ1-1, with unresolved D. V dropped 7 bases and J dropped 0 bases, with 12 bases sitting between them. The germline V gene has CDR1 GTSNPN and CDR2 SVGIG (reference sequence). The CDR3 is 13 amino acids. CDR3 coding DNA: TGTGCCTCCGAGGACGGGGTGAACACTGAAGCTTTCTTT. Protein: CASEDGVNTEAFF.

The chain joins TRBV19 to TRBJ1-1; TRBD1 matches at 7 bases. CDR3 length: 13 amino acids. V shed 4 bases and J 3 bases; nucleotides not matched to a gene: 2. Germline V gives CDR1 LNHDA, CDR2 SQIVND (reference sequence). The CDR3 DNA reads TGTGCCAGTAGTAGCAGGGGGGACACTGAAGCTTTCTTT. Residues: CASSSRGDTEAFF.

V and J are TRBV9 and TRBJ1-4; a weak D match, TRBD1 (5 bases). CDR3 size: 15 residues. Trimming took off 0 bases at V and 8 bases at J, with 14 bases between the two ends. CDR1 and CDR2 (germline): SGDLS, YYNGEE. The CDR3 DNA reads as TGTGCCAGCAGCGTAGAAGGAACAGGCAAGGAAAAACTGTTTTTT. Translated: CASSVEGTGKEKLFF.

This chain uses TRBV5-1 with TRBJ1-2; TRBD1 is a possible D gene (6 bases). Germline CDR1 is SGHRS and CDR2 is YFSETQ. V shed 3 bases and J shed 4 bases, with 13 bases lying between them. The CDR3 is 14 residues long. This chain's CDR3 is CASSWDTAAYGYTF. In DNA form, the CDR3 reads TGCGCCAGCAGCTGGGACACTGCGGCCTATGGCTACACCTTC.

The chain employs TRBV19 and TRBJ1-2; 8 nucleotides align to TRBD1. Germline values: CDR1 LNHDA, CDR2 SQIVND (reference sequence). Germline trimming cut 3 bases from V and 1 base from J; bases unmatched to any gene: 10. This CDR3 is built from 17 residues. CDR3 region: CASSMGTGFNINYGYTF. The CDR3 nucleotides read TGTGCCAGTAGTATGGGGACAGGTTTTAATATTAACTATGGCTACACCTTC.

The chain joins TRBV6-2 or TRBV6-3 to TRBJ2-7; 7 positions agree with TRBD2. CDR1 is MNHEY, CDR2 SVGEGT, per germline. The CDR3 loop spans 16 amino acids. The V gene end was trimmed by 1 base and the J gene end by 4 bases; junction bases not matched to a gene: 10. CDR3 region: CASSYFYPGGVYEQYF. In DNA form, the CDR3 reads TGTGCCAGCAGTTACTTCTATCCGGGGGGTGTGTACGAGCAGTACTTC.

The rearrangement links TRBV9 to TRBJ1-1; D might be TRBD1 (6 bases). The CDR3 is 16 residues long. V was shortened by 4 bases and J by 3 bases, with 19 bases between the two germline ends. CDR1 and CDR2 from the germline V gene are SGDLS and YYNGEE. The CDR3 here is CASSSPITGTDTEAFF. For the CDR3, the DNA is TGTGCCAGCAGCTCTCCCATCACAGGGACGGACACTGAAGCTTTCTTT.

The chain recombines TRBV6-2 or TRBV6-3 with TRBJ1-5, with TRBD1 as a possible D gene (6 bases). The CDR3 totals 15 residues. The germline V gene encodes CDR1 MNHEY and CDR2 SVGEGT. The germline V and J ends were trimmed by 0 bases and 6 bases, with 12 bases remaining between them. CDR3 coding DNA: TGTGCCAGCAGTTACTCAGGGGGTGAAAGTCAGCCCCAGCATTTT. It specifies CASSYSGGESQPQHF.

CDR3: CASSLRGWVAGGPRAYF. CDR3 sequence (DNA): TGTGCCAGCAGCTTGAGGGGTTGGGTAGCGGGGGGGCCTCGGGCGTACTTC. The chain carries TRBV11-2 and TRBJ2-7, with 11 bases that match TRBD2. The trim removed 3 bases at V and 12 bases at J, leaving 19 bases unmatched. CDR1 and CDR2 (germline): SGHAT, FQNNGV. This CDR3 is built from 17 residues.

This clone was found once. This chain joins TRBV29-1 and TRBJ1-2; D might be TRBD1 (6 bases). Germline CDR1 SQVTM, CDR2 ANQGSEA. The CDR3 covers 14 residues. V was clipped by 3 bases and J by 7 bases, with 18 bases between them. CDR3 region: CSVEGAWGYAGYTF. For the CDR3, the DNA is TGCAGCGTTGAGGGGGCTTGGGGTTATGCTGGCTACACCTTC.